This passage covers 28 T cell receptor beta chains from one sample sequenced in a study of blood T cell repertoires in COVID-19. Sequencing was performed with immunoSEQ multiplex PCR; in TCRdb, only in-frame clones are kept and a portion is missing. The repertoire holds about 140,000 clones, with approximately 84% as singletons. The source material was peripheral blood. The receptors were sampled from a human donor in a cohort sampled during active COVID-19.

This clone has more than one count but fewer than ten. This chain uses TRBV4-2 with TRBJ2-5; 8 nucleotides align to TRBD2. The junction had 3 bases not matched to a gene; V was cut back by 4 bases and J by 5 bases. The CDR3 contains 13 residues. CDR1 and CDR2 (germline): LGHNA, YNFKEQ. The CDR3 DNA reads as TGTGCCAGCAGCCGTACGGGGGGGGAGACCCAGTACTTC. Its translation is CASSRTGGETQYF.

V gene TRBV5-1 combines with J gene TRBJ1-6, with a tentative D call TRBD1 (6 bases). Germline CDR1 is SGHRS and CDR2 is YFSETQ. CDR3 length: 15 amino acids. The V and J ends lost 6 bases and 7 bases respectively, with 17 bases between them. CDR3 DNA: TGCGCCAGCACCCTAGGGGGTCAAAGGAATTCACCCCTCCACTTT. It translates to CASTLGGQRNSPLHF.

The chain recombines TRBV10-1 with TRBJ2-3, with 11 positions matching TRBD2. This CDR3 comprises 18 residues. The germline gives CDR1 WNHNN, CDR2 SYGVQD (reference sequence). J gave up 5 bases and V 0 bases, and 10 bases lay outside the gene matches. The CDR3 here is CASSESRIAGGLGDTQYF. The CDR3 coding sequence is TGCGCCAGCAGTGAGTCTCGGATAGCGGGGGGGCTGGGAGATACGCAGTATTTT.

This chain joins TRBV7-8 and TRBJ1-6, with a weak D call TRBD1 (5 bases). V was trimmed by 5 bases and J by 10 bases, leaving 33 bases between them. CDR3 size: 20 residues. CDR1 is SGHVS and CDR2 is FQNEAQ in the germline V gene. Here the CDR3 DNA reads TGTGCCAGCAGCCTTTCGACAGTTCGTAAGCTTGATAATTTCGGGTCACCCCTCCACTTT. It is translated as CASSLSTVRKLDNFGSPLHF.

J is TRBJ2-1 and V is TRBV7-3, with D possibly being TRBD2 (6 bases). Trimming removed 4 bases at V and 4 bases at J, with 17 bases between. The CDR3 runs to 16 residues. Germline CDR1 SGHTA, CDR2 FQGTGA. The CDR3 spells CASSSLTGLGYNEQFF. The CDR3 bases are TGTGCCAGCAGCTCATTGACGGGACTCGGGTACAATGAGCAGTTCTTC.

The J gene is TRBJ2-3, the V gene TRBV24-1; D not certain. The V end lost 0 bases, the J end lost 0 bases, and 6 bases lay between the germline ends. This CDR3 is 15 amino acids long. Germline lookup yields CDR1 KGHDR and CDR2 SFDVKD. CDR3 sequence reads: CATSDLTDSTDTQYF. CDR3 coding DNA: TGTGCCACCAGTGATTTGACAGATAGCACAGATACGCAGTATTTT.

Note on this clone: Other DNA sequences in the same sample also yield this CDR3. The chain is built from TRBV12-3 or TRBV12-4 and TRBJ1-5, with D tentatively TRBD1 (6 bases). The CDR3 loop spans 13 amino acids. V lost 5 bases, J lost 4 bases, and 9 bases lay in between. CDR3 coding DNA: TGTGCCAGCAGTCCCCAGGGGAATCAGCCCCAGCATTTT. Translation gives CASSPQGNQPQHF.

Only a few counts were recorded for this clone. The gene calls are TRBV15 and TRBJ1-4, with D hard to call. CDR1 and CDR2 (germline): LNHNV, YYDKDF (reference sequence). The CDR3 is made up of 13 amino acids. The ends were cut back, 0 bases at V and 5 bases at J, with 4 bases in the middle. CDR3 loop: CATSRDRNEKLFF. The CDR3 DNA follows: TGTGCCACCAGCAGAGACAGAAATGAAAAACTGTTTTTT.

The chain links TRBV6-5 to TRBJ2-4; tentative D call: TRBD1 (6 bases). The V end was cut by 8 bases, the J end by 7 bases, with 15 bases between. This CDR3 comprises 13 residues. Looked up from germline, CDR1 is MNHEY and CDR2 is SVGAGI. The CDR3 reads CASSTAQGNIQYF. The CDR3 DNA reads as TGTGCCAGCTCCACGGCCCAGGGGAACATTCAGTACTTC.

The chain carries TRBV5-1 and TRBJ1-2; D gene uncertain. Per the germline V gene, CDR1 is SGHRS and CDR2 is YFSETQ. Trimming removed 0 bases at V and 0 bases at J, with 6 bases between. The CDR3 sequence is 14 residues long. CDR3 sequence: CASSLERANYGYTF. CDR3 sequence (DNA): TGCGCCAGCAGCTTGGAGAGAGCTAACTATGGCTACACCTTC.

This CDR3 reads CASSLGQRYTDTQYF. The CDR3 DNA reads as TGCGCCAGCAGCTTGGGCCAGCGGTACACAGATACGCAGTATTTT. V gene TRBV5-1 combines with J gene TRBJ2-3; D is perhaps TRBD2 (5 bases). The CDR3 has 15 residues. Trimming removed 0 bases at V and 2 bases at J, with 10 bases between. Germline V CDR1 and CDR2: SGHRS, YFSETQ.

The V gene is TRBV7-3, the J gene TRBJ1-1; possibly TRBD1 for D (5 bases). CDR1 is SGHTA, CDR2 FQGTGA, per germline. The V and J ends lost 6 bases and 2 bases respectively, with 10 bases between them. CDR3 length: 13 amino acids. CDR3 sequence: CASSLDTNTEAFF. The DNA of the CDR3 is TGTGCCAGCAGTCTGGACACAAACACTGAAGCTTTCTTT. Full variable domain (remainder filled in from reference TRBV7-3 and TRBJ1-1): GAGVSQTPSNKVTEKGKYVELRCDPISGHTALYWYRQSLGQGPEFLIYFQGTGAADDSGLPNDRFFAVRPEGSVSTLKIQRTERGDSAVYLCASSLDTNTEAFFGQGTRLTVV.

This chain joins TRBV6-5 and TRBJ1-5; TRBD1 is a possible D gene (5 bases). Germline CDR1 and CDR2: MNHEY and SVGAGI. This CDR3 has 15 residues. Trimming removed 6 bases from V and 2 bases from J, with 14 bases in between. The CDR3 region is CASSPGWGGNQPQHF. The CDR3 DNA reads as TGTGCCAGCAGCCCCGGTTGGGGCGGCAATCAGCCCCAGCATTTT.

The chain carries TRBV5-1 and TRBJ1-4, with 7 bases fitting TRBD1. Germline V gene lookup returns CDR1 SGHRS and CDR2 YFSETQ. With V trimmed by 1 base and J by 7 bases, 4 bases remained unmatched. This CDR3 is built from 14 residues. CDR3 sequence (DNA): TGCGCCAGCAGCTTGAGGGGGCTCGGTGAAAAACTGTTTTTT. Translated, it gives CASSLRGLGEKLFF.

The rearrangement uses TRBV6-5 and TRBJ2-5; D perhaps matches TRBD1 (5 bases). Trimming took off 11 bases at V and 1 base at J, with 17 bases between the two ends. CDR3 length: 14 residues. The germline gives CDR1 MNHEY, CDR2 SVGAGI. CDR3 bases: TGTGCCTCCCTGGGGCGTTTCGTCCAAGAGACCCAGTACTTC. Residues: CASLGRFVQETQYF.

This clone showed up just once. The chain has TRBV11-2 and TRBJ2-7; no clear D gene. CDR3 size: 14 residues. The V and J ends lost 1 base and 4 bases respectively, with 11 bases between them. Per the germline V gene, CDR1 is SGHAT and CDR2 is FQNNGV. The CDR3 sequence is CASSLGSSFYEQYF. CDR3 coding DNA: TGTGCCAGCAGCTTAGGGTCCAGTTTTTACGAGCAGTACTTC. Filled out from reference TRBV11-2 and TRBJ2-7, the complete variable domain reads EAGVAQSPRYKIIEKRQSVAFWCNPISGHATLYWYQQILGQGPKLLIQFQNNGVVDDSQLPKDRFSAERLKGVDSTLKIQPAKLEDSAVYLCASSLGSSFYEQYFGPGTRLTVT.

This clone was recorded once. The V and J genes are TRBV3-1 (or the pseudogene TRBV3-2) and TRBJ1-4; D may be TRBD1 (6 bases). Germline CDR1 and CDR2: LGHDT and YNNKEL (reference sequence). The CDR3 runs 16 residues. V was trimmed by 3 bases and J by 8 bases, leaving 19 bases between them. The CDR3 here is CASSQNPQGRGEKLFF. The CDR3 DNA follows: TGTGCCAGCAGCCAGAACCCTCAGGGGCGGGGGGAAAAACTGTTTTTT.

Here the CDR3 reads CASSPGRSTGELFF. CDR3 coding DNA: TGTGCCAGTAGTCCAGGCAGGTCTACCGGGGAGCTGTTTTTT. The chain combines TRBV19 with TRBJ2-2; no clear D. Trimming took off 5 bases at V and 5 bases at J, with 12 bases between the two ends. The germline V gene has CDR1 LNHDA and CDR2 SQIVND (reference sequence). This CDR3 has 14 residues.

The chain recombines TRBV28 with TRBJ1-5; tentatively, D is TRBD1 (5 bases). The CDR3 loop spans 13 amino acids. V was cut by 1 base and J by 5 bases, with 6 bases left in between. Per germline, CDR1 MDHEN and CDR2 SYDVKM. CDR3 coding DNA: TGTGCCAGCAGTTTATTAGGGGATCAGCCCCAGCATTTT. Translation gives CASSLLGDQPQHF. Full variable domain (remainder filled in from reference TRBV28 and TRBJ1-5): DVKVTQSSRYLVKRTGEKVFLECVQDMDHENMFWYRQDPGLGLRLIYFSYDVKMKEKGDIPEGYSVSREKKERFSLILESASTNQTSMYLCASSLLGDQPQHFGDGTRLSIL.

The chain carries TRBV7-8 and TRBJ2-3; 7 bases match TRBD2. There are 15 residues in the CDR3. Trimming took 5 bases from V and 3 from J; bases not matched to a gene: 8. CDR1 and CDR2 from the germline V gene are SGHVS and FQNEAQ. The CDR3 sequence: CASSAWEGRTDTQYF. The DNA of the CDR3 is TGTGCCAGCAGCGCCTGGGAGGGGAGGACAGATACGCAGTATTTT.

In DNA form, the CDR3 reads TGTGCCAGCAGCTTCCAAGGGAGCTCTGGGGCCAACGTCCTGACTTTC. Residues: CASSFQGSSGANVLTF. The genes are TRBV7-2 and TRBJ2-6; weak D call: TRBD2 (5 bases). CDR1 and CDR2 from the germline V gene are SGHTA and FQGNSA. Trimming left V 3 bases short and J 0 bases short, with 9 bases between. This CDR3 is built from 16 residues. Full variable domain (missing parts from reference TRBV7-2 and TRBJ2-6): GAGVSQSPSNKVTEKGKDVELRCDPISGHTALYWYRQSLGQGLEFLIYFQGNSAPDKSGLPSDRFSAERTGGSVSTLTIQRTQQEDSAVYLCASSFQGSSGANVLTFGAGSRLTVL.

The CDR3 DNA sequence: TGTGCCAGCAGCCAAAGATCGGGAGGGTCAGATACGCAGTATTTT. Protein: CASSQRSGGSDTQYF. The rearrangement uses TRBV3-1 (or the pseudogene TRBV3-2) and TRBJ2-3; 8 nucleotides agree with TRBD2. Germline V gene data show CDR1 as LGHDT and CDR2 as YNNKEL (reference sequence). CDR3 length: 15 residues. Germline trimming cut 2 bases from V and 4 bases from J; bases unmatched to any gene: 5.

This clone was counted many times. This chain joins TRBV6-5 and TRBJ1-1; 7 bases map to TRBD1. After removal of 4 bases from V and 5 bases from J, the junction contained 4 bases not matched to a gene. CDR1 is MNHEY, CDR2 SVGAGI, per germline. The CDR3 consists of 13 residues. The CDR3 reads CASSSKQGTEAFF. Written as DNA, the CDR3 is TGTGCCAGCAGTTCTAAACAGGGGACTGAAGCTTTCTTT.

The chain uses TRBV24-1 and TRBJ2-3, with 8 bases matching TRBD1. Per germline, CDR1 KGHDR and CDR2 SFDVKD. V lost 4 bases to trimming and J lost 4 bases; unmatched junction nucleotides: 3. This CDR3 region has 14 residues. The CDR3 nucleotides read TGTGCCACCAGTGAAACAGGGGGTGCAGATACGCAGTATTTT. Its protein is CATSETGGADTQYF.

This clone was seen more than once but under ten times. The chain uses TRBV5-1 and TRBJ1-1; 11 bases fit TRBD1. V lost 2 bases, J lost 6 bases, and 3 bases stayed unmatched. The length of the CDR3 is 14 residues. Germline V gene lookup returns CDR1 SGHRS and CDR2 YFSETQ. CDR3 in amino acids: CASSLPGQGAEAFF. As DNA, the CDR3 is TGCGCCAGCAGCTTACCGGGACAGGGGGCTGAAGCTTTCTTT.

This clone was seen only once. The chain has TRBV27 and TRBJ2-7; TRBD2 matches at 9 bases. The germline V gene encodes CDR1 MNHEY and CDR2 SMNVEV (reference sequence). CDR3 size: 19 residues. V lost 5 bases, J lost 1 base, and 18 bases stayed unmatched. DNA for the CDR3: TGTGCCAGCAGTCCCAGCCAATCACCCTCTAGCGGGGTTTCCTACGAGCAGTACTTC. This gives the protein CASSPSQSPSSGVSYEQYF.

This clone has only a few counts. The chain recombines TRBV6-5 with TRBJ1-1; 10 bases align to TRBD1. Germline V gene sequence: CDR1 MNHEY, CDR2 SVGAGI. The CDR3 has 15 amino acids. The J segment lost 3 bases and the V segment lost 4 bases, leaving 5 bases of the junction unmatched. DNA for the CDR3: TGTGCCAGCAGTTCGGGACAGGGGTCCCACACTGAAGCTTTCTTT. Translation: CASSSGQGSHTEAFF.

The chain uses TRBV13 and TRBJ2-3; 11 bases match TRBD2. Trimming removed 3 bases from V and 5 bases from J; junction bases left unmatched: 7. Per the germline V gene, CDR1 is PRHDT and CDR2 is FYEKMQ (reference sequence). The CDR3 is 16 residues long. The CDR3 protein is CASSFALAGGRDTQYF. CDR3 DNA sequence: TGTGCCAGCAGCTTCGCGCTAGCGGGGGGAAGAGATACGCAGTATTTT.